This TCR beta chain is drawn from a study of T-cell reconstitution after alpha-beta-depleted transplantation in children. Study-level results: Reportedly, alpha-beta T cells present about two months post-transplant originated from several hundred expanded clones of graft origin. By one year post-transplant, T-cell counts and diversity largely arose from T cells that were newly produced.

This clonotype showed up many times. What it recognizes is unknown. Researchers prepared the TCRbeta library using unique molecular identifiers, the study reports. In TCRdb, the PCR reads were re-called with MiXCR into one record per CDR3 protein. This table holds hundreds of thousands of distinct CDR3 sequences, roughly 7.8% found once. CDR1 MDHEN and CDR2 SYDVKM come from the germline V gene. There are 16 residues in the CDR3. V lost 4 bases to trimming and J lost 5 bases; unmatched junction nucleotides: 10. This receptor was taken from a female patient aged 2-10 years who had a stem cell transplant for Fanconi anemia, so the T cells may come from the graft donor. This chain connects TRBV28 to TRBJ1-5, with 8 bases aligning to TRBD1. The source material was peripheral blood, sampled 360 days after TCRalphabeta/CD19-depleted stem cell transplant. CDR3 coding DNA: TGTGCCAGCAGTTCCACCCAGGGGGCGCAGGATCAGCCCCAGCATTTT. Translating gives CASSSTQGAQDQPQHF.